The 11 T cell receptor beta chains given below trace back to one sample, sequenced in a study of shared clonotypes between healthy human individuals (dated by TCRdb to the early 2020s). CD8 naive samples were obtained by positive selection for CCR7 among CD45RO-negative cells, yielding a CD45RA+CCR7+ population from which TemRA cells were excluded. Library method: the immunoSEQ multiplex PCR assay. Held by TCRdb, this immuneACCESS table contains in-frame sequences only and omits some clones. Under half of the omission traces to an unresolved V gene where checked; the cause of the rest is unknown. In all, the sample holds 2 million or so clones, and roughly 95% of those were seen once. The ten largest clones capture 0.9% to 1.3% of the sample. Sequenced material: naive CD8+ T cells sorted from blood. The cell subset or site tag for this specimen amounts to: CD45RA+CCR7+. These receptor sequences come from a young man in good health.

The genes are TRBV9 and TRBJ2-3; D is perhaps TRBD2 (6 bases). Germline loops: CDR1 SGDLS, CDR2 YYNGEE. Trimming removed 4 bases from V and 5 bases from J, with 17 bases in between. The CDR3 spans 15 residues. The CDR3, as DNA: TGTGCCAGCAGCTCACCGGAGGGGCGAGGAGATACGCAGTATTTT. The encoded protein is CASSSPEGRGDTQYF. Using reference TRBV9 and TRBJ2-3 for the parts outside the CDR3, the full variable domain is DSGVTQTPKHLITATGQRVTLRCSPRSGDLSVYWYQQSLDQGLQFLIQYYNGEERAKGNILERFSAQQFPDLHSELNLSSLELGDSALYFCASSSPEGRGDTQYFGPGTRLTVL.

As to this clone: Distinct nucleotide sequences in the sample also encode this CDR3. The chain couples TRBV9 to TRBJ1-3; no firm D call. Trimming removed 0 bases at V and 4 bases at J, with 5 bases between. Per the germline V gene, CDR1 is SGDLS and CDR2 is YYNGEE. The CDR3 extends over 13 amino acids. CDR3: CASSVGSGNTIYF. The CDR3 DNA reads TGTGCCAGCAGCGTAGGATCAGGAAACACCATATATTTT.

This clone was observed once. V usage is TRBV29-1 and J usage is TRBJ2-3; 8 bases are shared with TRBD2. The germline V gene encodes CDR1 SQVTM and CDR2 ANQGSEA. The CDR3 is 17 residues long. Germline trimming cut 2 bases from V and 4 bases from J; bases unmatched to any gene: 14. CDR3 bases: TGCAGCGTTGAAATGGGTGCGGCGGGAGGCCTAGCAGATACGCAGTATTTT. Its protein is CSVEMGAAGGLADTQYF.

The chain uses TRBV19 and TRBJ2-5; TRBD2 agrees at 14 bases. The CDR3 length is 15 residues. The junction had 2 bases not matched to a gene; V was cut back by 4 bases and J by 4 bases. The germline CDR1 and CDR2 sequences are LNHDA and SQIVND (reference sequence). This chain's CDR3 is CASSTTSGGVETQYF. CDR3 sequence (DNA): TGTGCCAGTAGTACGACTAGCGGGGGGGTAGAGACCCAGTACTTC.

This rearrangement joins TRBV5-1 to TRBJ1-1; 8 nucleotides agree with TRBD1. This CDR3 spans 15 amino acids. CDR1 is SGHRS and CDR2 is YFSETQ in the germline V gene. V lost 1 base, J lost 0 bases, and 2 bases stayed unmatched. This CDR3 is CASSLRTGLNTEAFF. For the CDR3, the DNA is TGCGCCAGCAGCTTGCGGACAGGGCTGAACACTGAAGCTTTCTTT.

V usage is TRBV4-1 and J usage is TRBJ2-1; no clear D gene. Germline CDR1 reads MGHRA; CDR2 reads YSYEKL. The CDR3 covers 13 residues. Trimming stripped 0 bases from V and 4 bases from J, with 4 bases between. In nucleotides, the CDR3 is TGCGCCAGCAGCCAAGACACTTACAATGAGCAGTTCTTC. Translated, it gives CASSQDTYNEQFF.

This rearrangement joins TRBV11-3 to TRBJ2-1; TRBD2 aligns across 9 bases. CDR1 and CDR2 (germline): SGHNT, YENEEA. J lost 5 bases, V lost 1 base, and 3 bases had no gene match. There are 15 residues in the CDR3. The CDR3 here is CASSLAASGDNEQFF. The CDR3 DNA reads TGTGCCAGCAGCTTAGCGGCTAGCGGGGACAATGAGCAGTTCTTC.

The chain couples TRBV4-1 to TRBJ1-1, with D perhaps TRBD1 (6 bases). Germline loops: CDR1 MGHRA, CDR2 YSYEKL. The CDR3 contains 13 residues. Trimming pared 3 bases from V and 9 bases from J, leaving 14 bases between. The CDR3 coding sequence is TGCGCCAGCAGCCAGGAGGGGGGGAGGAAAGCTTTCTTT. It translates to CASSQEGGRKAFF.

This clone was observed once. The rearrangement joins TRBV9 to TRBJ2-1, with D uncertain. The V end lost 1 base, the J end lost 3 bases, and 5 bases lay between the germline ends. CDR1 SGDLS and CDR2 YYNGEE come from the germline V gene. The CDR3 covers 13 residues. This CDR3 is CASSVLLYNEQFF. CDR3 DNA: TGTGCCAGCAGCGTATTACTCTACAATGAGCAGTTCTTC. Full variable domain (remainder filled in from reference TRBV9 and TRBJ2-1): DSGVTQTPKHLITATGQRVTLRCSPRSGDLSVYWYQQSLDQGLQFLIQYYNGEERAKGNILERFSAQQFPDLHSELNLSSLELGDSALYFCASSVLLYNEQFFGPGTRLTVL.

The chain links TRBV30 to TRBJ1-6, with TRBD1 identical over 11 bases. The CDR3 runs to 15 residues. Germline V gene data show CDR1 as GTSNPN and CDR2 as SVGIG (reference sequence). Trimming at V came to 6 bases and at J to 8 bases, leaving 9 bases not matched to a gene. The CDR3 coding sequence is TGTGCCTGCCTGGACAGGGGGCCTTTTGATTCACCCCTCCACTTT. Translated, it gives CACLDRGPFDSPLHF.

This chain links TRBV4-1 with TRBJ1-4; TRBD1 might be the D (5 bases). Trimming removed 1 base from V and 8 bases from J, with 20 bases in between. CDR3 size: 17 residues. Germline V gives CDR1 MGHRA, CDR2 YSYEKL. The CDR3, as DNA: TGCGCCAGCAGCCAAGCCTTTCTGGGGGAGATGAGAGAAAAACTGTTTTTT. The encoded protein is CASSQAFLGEMREKLFF.